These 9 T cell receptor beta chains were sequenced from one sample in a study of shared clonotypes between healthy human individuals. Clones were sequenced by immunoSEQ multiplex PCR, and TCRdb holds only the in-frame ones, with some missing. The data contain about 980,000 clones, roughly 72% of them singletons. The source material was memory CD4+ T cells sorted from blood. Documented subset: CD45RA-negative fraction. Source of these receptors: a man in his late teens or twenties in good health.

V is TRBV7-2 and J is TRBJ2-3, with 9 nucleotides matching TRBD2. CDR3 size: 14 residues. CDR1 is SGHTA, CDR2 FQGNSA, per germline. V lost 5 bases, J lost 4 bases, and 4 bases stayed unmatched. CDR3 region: CASSLRLAADTQYF. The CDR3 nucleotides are TGTGCCAGCAGCCTCCGACTAGCGGCAGATACGCAGTATTTT. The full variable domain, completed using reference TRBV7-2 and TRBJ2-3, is GAGVSQSPSNKVTEKGKDVELRCDPISGHTALYWYRQSLGQGLEFLIYFQGNSAPDKSGLPSDRFSAERTGGSVSTLTIQRTQQEDSAVYLCASSLRLAADTQYFGPGTRLTVL.

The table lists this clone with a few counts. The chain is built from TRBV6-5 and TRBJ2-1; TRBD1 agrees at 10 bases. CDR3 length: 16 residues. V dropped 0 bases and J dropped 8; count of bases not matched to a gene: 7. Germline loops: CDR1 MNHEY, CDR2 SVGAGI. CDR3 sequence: CASSYSRTGGIHEQFF. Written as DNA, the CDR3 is TGTGCCAGCAGTTACTCCAGGACAGGGGGGATCCATGAGCAGTTCTTC.

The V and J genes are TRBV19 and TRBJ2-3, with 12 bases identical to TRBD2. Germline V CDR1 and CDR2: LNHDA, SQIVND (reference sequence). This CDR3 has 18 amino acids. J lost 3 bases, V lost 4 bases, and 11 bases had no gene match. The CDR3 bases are TGTGCCAGTAGTAAGGGGATTACTAGCGGGGGGAATACAGATACGCAGTATTTT. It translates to CASSKGITSGGNTDTQYF.

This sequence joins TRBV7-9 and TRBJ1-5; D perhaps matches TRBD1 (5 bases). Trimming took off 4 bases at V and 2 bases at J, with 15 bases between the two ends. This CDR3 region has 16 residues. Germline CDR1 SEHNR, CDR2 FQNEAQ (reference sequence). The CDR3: CASSSPGTGGNQPQHF. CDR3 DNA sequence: TGTGCCAGCAGCTCTCCCGGGACTGGCGGCAATCAGCCCCAGCATTTT.

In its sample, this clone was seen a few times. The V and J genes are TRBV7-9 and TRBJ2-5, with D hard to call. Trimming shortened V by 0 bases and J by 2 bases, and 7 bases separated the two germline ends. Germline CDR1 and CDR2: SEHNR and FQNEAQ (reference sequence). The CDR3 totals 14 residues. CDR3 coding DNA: TGTGCCAGCAGCTTAGCGCTGGGGCAAGAGACCCAGTACTTC. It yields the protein CASSLALGQETQYF. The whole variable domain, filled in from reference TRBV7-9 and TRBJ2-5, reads DTGVSQNPRHKITKRGQNVTFRCDPISEHNRLYWYRQTLGQGPEFLTYFQNEAQLEKSRLLSDRFSAERPKGSFSTLEIQRTEQGDSAMYLCASSLALGQETQYFGPGTRLLVL.

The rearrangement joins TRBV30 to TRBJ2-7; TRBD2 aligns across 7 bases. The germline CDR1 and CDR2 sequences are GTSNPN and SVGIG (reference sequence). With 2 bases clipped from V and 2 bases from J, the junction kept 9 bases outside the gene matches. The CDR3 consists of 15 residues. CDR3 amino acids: CAWSSGASGTYEQYF. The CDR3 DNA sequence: TGTGCCTGGAGTTCTGGGGCTAGCGGAACCTACGAGCAGTACTTC.

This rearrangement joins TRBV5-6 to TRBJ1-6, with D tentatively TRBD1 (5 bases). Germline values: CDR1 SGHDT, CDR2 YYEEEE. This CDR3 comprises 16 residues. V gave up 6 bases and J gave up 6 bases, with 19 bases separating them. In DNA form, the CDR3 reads TGTGCCAGCACCTTCGACGGGGGGACGACTAATTCACCCCTCCACTTT. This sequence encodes CASTFDGGTTNSPLHF.

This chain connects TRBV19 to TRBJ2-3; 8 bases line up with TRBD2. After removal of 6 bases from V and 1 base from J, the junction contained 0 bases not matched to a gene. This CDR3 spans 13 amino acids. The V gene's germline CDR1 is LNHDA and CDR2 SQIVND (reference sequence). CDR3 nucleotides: TGTGCCAGTAGGACTAGCGGCACAGATACGCAGTATTTT. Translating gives CASRTSGTDTQYF.

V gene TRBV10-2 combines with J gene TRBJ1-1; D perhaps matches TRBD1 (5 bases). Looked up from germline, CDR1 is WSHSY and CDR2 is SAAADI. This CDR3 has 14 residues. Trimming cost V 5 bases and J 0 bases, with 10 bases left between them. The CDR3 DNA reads TGCGCCAGCAGTACCAGGGACGTGAACACTGAAGCTTTCTTT. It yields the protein CASSTRDVNTEAFF.